A single sample is the source of the 22 T cell receptor beta chains below, sequenced in a study of blood T cell repertoires in COVID-19. Repertoires were generated with immunoSEQ multiplex PCR, while TCRdb's copy carries only in-frame clones and drops some. The table includes about 68,000 clones, almost 85% detected once. Sequencing was done on a sample of peripheral blood. Every receptor here comes from a man between 50 and 59 years old with active COVID-19.

V gene TRBV7-9 combines with J gene TRBJ2-1, with TRBD2 matching 11 bases. Per the germline V gene, CDR1 is SEHNR and CDR2 is FQNEAQ (reference sequence). V lost 5 bases, J lost 7 bases, and 7 bases stayed unmatched. This CDR3 contains 15 residues. The CDR3 is CASSLRTSGRNEQFF. Here the CDR3 DNA reads TGTGCCAGCAGCCTCCGGACTAGCGGGCGGAATGAGCAGTTCTTC. The full variable domain, its missing parts supplied by reference TRBV7-9 and TRBJ2-1, is DTGVSQNPRHKITKRGQNVTFRCDPISEHNRLYWYRQTLGQGPEFLTYFQNEAQLEKSRLLSDRFSAERPKGSFSTLEIQRTEQGDSAMYLCASSLRTSGRNEQFFGPGTRLTVL.

The genes are TRBV28 and TRBJ1-2; D is undetermined. This CDR3 has 13 residues. Trimming shortened V by 3 bases and J by 4 bases, and 9 bases separated the two germline ends. CDR1 and CDR2 from the germline V gene are MDHEN and SYDVKM. CDR3 loop: CASSLSRGYGYTF. As DNA, the CDR3 is TGTGCCAGCAGTTTGAGTCGGGGCTATGGCTACACCTTC.

This rearrangement joins TRBV10-2 to TRBJ2-1; D might be TRBD2 (6 bases). Trimming cost V 2 bases and J 8 bases, with 7 bases left between them. The CDR3 totals 12 residues. Per germline, CDR1 WSHSY and CDR2 SAAADI. Here the CDR3 reads CASSEGGDEQFF. The CDR3 bases are TGCGCCAGCAGTGAGGGCGGGGATGAGCAGTTCTTC.

The chain couples TRBV15 to TRBJ2-7; D not resolved. The CDR3 spans 14 residues. The germline CDR1 and CDR2 sequences are LNHNV and YYDKDF (reference sequence). V was clipped by 0 bases and J by 2 bases, with 8 bases between them. CDR3 sequence: CATSRDGGAYEQYF. The DNA for the CDR3 is TGTGCCACCAGCAGAGATGGCGGCGCCTACGAGCAGTACTTC.

The chain joins TRBV2 to TRBJ1-2; D gene unclear. Germline V CDR1 and CDR2: SNHLY, FYNNEI. The CDR3 is made up of 13 amino acids. V lost 5 bases and J 8 bases, leaving 15 bases between the germline ends. CDR3 residues: CASSPQWAGGYTF. CDR3 nucleotides: TGTGCCAGCAGTCCCCAATGGGCAGGAGGCTACACCTTC.

This chain joins TRBV15 and TRBJ2-2, with a weak D call TRBD1 (6 bases). Trimming cost V 1 base and J 5 bases, with 14 bases left between them. The germline V gene has CDR1 LNHNV and CDR2 YYDKDF (reference sequence). The CDR3 consists of 16 residues. The CDR3 region has the DNA TGTGCCACCAGCAGAGCGTTCGGGACAAATACCGGGGAGCTGTTTTTT. Translated, it gives CATSRAFGTNTGELFF.

In this sample, this clone turned up once. The chain uses TRBV27 and TRBJ1-5; 8 nucleotides match TRBD1. The length of the CDR3 is 14 residues. The junction had 3 bases not matched to a gene; V was cut back by 3 bases and J by 5 bases. Germline lookup yields CDR1 MNHEY and CDR2 SMNVEV (reference sequence). CDR3 residues: CASSLTGVDQPQHF. The CDR3 nucleotides are TGTGCCAGCAGTTTGACAGGGGTGGATCAGCCCCAGCATTTT.

V gene TRBV4-2 combines with J gene TRBJ1-2; 7 nucleotides line up with TRBD1. The CDR3 length is 15 residues. The germline V gene has CDR1 LGHNA and CDR2 YNFKEQ. The J segment lost 8 bases and the V segment lost 1 base, leaving 10 bases of the junction unmatched. Here the CDR3 DNA reads TGTGCCAGCAGCCAAGTCGCGGGAGGGGGCAGGGGCTACACCTTC. Protein sequence: CASSQVAGGGRGYTF.

V and J are TRBV5-5 and TRBJ1-2; D unresolved. V lost 4 bases and J lost 4, with 14 bases in between. Germline V gives CDR1 SGHKS, CDR2 YYEKEE (reference sequence). This CDR3 comprises 14 residues. The CDR3 reads CASSPTQRGYGYTF. The CDR3 DNA follows: TGTGCCAGCAGCCCGACCCAAAGAGGCTATGGCTACACCTTC.

CDR3 loop: CASSLQGGYGYTF. In DNA, the CDR3 is TGTGCCAGCAGTCTTCAGGGAGGCTATGGCTACACCTTC. The chain uses TRBV6-6 and TRBJ1-2, with D maybe TRBD1 (5 bases). In germline, CDR1 is MNHNY, CDR2 SVGAGI (reference sequence). Trimming pared 5 bases from V and 4 bases from J, leaving 11 bases between. This CDR3 has 13 amino acids.

The J gene is TRBJ2-3, the V gene TRBV2, with TRBD2 matching 14 bases. Losses at the gene ends were 8 bases for V and 3 bases for J; bases not matched to a gene: 7. The CDR3 sequence is 16 residues long. Germline V CDR1 and CDR2: SNHLY, FYNNEI. The CDR3 loop is CASLPGLAGVTDTQYF. CDR3 DNA: TGTGCCAGCTTGCCGGGACTAGCGGGGGTAACAGATACGCAGTATTTT.

This chain links TRBV13 with TRBJ2-5; perhaps TRBD2 as D (5 bases). Germline CDR1 is PRHDT and CDR2 is FYEKMQ (reference sequence). The V and J ends lost 0 bases and 5 bases respectively, with 13 bases between them. The CDR3 sequence is 15 residues long. The CDR3 here is CASSLGARGRETQYF. DNA for the CDR3: TGTGCCAGCAGCTTAGGGGCCCGGGGTCGTGAGACCCAGTACTTC.

The rearrangement links TRBV7-8 to TRBJ2-2, with 9 bases that match TRBD1. V lost 2 bases, J lost 2 bases, and 6 bases stayed unmatched. Germline V CDR1 and CDR2: SGHVS, FQNEAQ. The CDR3 sequence is 17 residues long. This chain's CDR3 is CASSLRKGQGNTGELFF. The CDR3 nucleotides are TGTGCCAGCAGCTTAAGGAAGGGACAGGGCAACACCGGGGAGCTGTTTTTT.

The chain joins TRBV19 to TRBJ2-7; D perhaps matches TRBD1 (6 bases). With 9 bases removed from V and 6 bases from J, the gap between germline ends came to 21 bases. This CDR3 contains 14 residues. CDR1 is LNHDA, CDR2 SQIVND, per germline (reference sequence). The CDR3 sequence: CASPRGTLVFEQYF. DNA for the CDR3: TGTGCCAGCCCCCGTGGGACATTAGTATTCGAGCAGTACTTC.

CDR3 sequence reads: CASTVRSTNEKLFF. The CDR3 bases are TGTGCCAGCACGGTCCGATCAACTAATGAAAAACTGTTTTTT. J is TRBJ1-4 and V is TRBV2; D is unclear. CDR1 and CDR2 (germline): SNHLY, FYNNEI. With 7 bases removed from V and 0 bases from J, the gap between germline ends came to 9 bases. The CDR3 is 14 amino acids.

This clone showed up just once. The rearrangement joins TRBV5-1 to TRBJ2-4; 7 positions match TRBD1. The germline CDR1 and CDR2 sequences are SGHRS and YFSETQ. The CDR3 runs 15 residues. The V and J ends lost 4 bases and 8 bases, in that order; junction bases with no gene match: 12. The CDR3 loop is CASSQGTEAVHIQYF. The CDR3, as DNA: TGCGCCAGCAGCCAAGGGACAGAGGCTGTTCACATTCAGTACTTC.

This clone has a handful of counts. The chain joins TRBV2 to TRBJ2-3, with TRBD2 matching 7 bases. Germline V gives CDR1 SNHLY, CDR2 FYNNEI. The V segment lost 2 bases and the J segment 13 bases; nucleotides outside the gene matches: 12. This CDR3 comprises 14 residues. CDR3 region: CASSEPYAPGTKYF. In DNA, the CDR3 is TGTGCCAGCAGTGAACCCTATGCCCCGGGGACTAAGTATTTT.

This chain connects TRBV5-1 to TRBJ2-1, with 13 bases fitting TRBD2. This CDR3 spans 18 amino acids. Germline loops: CDR1 SGHRS, CDR2 YFSETQ. J gave up 0 bases and V 5 bases, and 8 bases lay outside the gene matches. This CDR3 is CASRGGGTSGVSYNEQFF. The CDR3 bases are TGCGCCAGCAGGGGTGGCGGGACTAGCGGGGTCTCCTACAATGAGCAGTTCTTC.

This clone was seen just once. This chain joins TRBV14 and TRBJ2-1, with D possibly TRBD2 on 5 matching bases. The germline CDR1 and CDR2 sequences are SGHDN and FVKESK. Trimming shortened V by 0 bases and J by 12 bases, and 12 bases separated the two germline ends. This CDR3 contains 13 residues. CDR3 DNA: TGTGCCAGCAGCCAAGATAGGAGCGGCAGGCAGTTCTTC. Amino acids: CASSQDRSGRQFF.

This sequence joins TRBV24-1 and TRBJ2-5; D not certain. The V and J ends lost 3 bases and 1 base respectively, with 5 bases between them. CDR3 size: 13 residues. Per germline, CDR1 KGHDR and CDR2 SFDVKD. CDR3 region: CATSDPSQETQYF. DNA for the CDR3: TGTGCCACCAGTGATCCATCCCAAGAGACCCAGTACTTC.

This chain connects TRBV27 to TRBJ1-1; D may be TRBD1 (6 bases). The CDR3 runs 18 residues. From germline, CDR1 is MNHEY and CDR2 SMNVEV (reference sequence). V was trimmed by 1 base and J by 5 bases, leaving 23 bases between them. The CDR3 here is CASSLWQGQPVEETEAFF. In nucleotides, the CDR3 is TGTGCCAGCAGTTTATGGCAAGGACAGCCCGTGGAGGAGACTGAAGCTTTCTTT.

This chain connects TRBV14 to TRBJ2-1; TRBD1 agrees at 10 bases. The CDR3 contains 15 residues. The J segment lost 11 bases and the V segment lost 1 base, leaving 8 bases of the junction unmatched. Germline V CDR1 and CDR2: SGHDN, FVKESK. CDR3 amino acids: CASSQGQGALGKQFF. CDR3 DNA: TGTGCCAGCAGCCAAGGACAGGGGGCTTTAGGGAAGCAGTTCTTC.